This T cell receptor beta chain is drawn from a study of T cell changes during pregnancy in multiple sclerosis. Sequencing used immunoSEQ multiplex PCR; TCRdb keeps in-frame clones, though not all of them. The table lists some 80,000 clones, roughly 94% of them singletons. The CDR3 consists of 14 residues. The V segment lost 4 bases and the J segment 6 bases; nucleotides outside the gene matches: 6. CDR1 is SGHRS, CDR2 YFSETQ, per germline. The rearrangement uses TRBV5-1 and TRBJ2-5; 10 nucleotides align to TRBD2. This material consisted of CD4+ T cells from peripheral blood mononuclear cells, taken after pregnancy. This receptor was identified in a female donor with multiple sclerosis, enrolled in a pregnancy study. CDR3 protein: CASSLAGVMQTQYF. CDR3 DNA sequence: TGCGCCAGCAGCCTAGCGGGAGTGATGCAGACCCAGTACTTC.